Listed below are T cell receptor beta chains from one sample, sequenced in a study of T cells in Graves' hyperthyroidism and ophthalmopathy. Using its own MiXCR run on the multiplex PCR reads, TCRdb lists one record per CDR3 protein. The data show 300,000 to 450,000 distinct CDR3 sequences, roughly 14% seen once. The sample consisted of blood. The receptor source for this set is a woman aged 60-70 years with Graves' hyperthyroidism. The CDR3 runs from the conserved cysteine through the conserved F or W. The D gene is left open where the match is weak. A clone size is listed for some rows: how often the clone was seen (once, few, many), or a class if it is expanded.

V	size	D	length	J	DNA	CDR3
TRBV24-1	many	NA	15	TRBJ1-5	TGTGCCACCAGTGATTCGAGGGGGTTCAATCAGCCCCAGCATTTT	CATSDSRGFNQPQHF
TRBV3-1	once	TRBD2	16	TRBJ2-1	TGTGCCAGCAGCCAAGAGGCTAGCGGCTCCTACAATGAGCAGTTCTTC	CASSQEASGSYNEQFF
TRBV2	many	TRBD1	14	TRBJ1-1	TGTGCCACTCAACAACAGGGGTTGAACACTGAAGCCTTCTTT	CATQQQGLNTEAFF
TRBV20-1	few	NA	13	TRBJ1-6	TGCAGTGCTAGAGGGGCTACTAATTCACCCCTCCACTTT	CSARGATNSPLHF
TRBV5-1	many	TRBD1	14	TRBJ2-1	TGCGCCAGCAGCTTGGGGGACAGGTACAATGAGCAGTTCTTC	CASSLGDRYNEQFF
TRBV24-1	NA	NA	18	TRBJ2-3	TGTGCCACCAGTGATTTGACCCGGGGACCCCTCAGCACAGATACGCAGTATTTT	CATSDLTRGPLSTDTQYF
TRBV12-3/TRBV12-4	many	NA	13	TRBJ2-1	TGTGCCAGCAGTGTCTATTCCGGGACAGAGCAGTTCTTC	CASSVYSGTEQFF
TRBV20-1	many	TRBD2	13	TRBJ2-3	TGCAGTGCCGAAGCGGGGGGCACAGATACGCAGTATTTT	CSAEAGGTDTQYF
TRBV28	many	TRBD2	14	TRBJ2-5	TGTGCCAGCAGCTTGGGGGGGTCCTGGGAGGCCCAGTACTTC	CASSLGGSWEAQYF
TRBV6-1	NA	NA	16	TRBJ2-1	TGTGCCAGCAGCCTGGTCCCCACTGGAGGCTACAATGAGCAGTTCTTC	CASSLVPTGGYNEQFF
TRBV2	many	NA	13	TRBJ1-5	TGTGCCAGCAGTGAGGGGGCCAAACAGCCCCAGCATTTT	CASSEGAKQPQHF
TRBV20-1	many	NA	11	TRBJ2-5	TGCAGTGCTAGCGTGGGGGAGACCCAGTACTTC	CSASVGETQYF
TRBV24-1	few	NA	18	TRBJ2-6	TGTGCCACCAGTGACCAAGCCTGGGACGGCGGAGGGGCCAACGTCCTGACTTTC	CATSDQAWDGGGANVLTF
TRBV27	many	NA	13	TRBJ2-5	TGTGCCAGCAGTTTCCGGGGCCAAGAGACCCAGTACTTC	CASSFRGQETQYF
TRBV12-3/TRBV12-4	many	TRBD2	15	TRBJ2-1	TGTGCCAGCAACCCTACTAGCGGGAGGGCCGGTGAGCAGTTCTTC	CASNPTSGRAGEQFF
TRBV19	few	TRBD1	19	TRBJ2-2	TGTGCCAGTACCGCTTTCCCGGGACAGGGGGGAGCGAACACCGGGGAGCTGTTTTTT	CASTAFPGQGGANTGELFF
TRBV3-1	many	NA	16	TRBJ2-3	TGTGCCAGCAGCCAAGACCCCCCGAGAGCCTCAGATACGCAGTATTTT	CASSQDPPRASDTQYF
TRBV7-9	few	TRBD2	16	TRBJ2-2	TGTGCCGCAATAGCGGGAGGGCCCGCGAACACCGGGGAGCTGTTTTTT	CAAIAGGPANTGELFF
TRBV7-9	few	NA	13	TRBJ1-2	TGTGCCGGCAGCTTAGGGGCAGGGGAGGTCTACACCTTC	CAGSLGAGEVYTF
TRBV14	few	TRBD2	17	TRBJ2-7	TGTGCCAGCAGCCAAGATCGGTATCTAGCGGGAGATTACGAGCAGTACTTC	CASSQDRYLAGDYEQYF
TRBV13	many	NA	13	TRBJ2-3	TGTGCCAGCAGCGTTGAGCGGGTAGATACGCAGTATTTT	CASSVERVDTQYF
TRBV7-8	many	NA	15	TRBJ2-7	TGTGCCAGCAGCAAACAACCAGGGGTATCCTACGAGCAGTACTTC	CASSKQPGVSYEQYF